This record looks at one TCR beta chain sequence and its context. Produced via immunoSEQ multiplex PCR; TCRdb's table is partial and in-frame only. This table holds 100,000 to 110,000 clones, about 90% found once. The record originates from a study of control samples from healthy donors and cancer patients. The length of the CDR3 is 14 residues. V shed 5 bases and J shed 4 bases, with 14 bases lying between them. Germline V lookup: CDR1 SEHNR, CDR2 FQNEAQ (reference sequence). The specimen sequenced was blood. The sequence derives from a woman between 45 and 65 years old in good health. The chain recombines TRBV7-9 with TRBJ1-1; D is possibly TRBD1 (6 bases). The DNA of the CDR3 is TGTGCCAGCAGCGCAAAGGGGGTGGGCACTGAAGCTTTCTTT. Protein: CASSAKGVGTEAFF. The full variable domain, with the rest looked up from reference TRBV7-9 and TRBJ1-1, is DTGVSQNPRHKITKRGQNVTFRCDPISEHNRLYWYRQTLGQGPEFLTYFQNEAQLEKSRLLSDRFSAERPKGSFSTLEIQRTEQGDSAMYLCASSAKGVGTEAFFGQGTRLTVV.